The clone carrying this T cell receptor (beta chain) was counted between two and nine times. A sample-barcoded 5' primer and a J-beta primer mix were used in a second PCR of about 7 to 11 cycles. TCRdb reprocessed the 5' RACE reads via MiXCR and lists one record per CDR3 protein. This sample yields about 750,000 distinct CDR3 sequences, of which roughly 53% are seen a single time; about 38% belongs to the top ten. The sample belongs to a study of blood T cells in healthy people across ages. The sample comprised blood. The receptor comes from a man older than 75 in good health.

CDR3 loop: CASSPRASRGYGYTF. In nucleotides, the CDR3 is TGTGCCAGCAGCCCCAGGGCCTCAAGAGGCTATGGCTACACCTTC. The chain recombines TRBV7-9 with TRBJ1-2; possibly TRBD1 for D (5 bases). The V end lost 5 bases, the J end lost 4 bases, and 17 bases lay between the germline ends. The germline CDR1 and CDR2 sequences are SEHNR and FQNEAQ (reference sequence). The CDR3 length is 15 residues.